This passage covers 5 T cell receptor beta chains from one sample sequenced in a study of OX40 agonist ivuxolimab in advanced cancers. Here immunoSEQ multiplex PCR was the method, and the copy in TCRdb shows in-frame clones only, minus some. Altogether 70,000 to 75,000 clones are present, about 85% being singletons, with the ten largest covering around 1%. Material: CD4+ or CD8+ T cells sorted from blood, obtained in a trial of the OX40 agonist ivuxolimab. The receptors originated from an adult with an advanced solid tumor such as melanoma, head and neck, liver or kidney cancer.

The chain has TRBV6-5 and TRBJ2-7; no definite D call. Germline V CDR1 and CDR2: MNHEY, SVGAGI. With 8 bases removed from V and 2 bases from J, the gap between germline ends came to 7 bases. The CDR3 extends over 11 amino acids. This CDR3 is CASGVTYEQYF. The CDR3 bases are TGTGCCAGCGGGGTTACCTACGAGCAGTACTTC.

The chain has TRBV9 and TRBJ1-2, with D maybe TRBD1 (5 bases). The germline V and J ends were trimmed by 0 bases and 3 bases, with 9 bases remaining between them. Germline-derived CDR1 and CDR2 are SGDLS and YYNGEE. This CDR3 comprises 14 residues. The CDR3: CASSVGSGHYGYTF. The CDR3 DNA is TGTGCCAGCAGCGTAGGCTCAGGGCACTATGGCTACACCTTC.

V gene TRBV7-2 combines with J gene TRBJ2-4; a possible D gene is TRBD2 (6 bases). In germline, CDR1 is SGHTA, CDR2 FQGNSA. The V gene lost 2 bases and the J gene lost 7 bases, with 15 bases spanning the gap. There are 15 residues in the CDR3. The CDR3 region is CASSLTRGYENIQYF. The CDR3 DNA reads as TGTGCCAGCAGCTTAACCCGGGGGTACGAGAACATTCAGTACTTC.

The chain combines TRBV7-2 with TRBJ1-1; D is perhaps TRBD1 (6 bases). V lost 1 base, J lost 4 bases, and 19 bases lay in between. The CDR3 spans 17 residues. Germline-derived CDR1 and CDR2 are SGHTA and FQGNSA. CDR3 protein: CASSLVPPQGGGTEAFF. For the CDR3, the DNA is TGTGCCAGCAGCTTAGTTCCCCCACAGGGTGGCGGCACTGAAGCTTTCTTT.

This clone appeared a single time. The V call is TRBV5-5, the J call TRBJ2-1; 8 bases line up with TRBD1. Trimming removed 4 bases from V and 7 bases from J; junction bases left unmatched: 7. The germline CDR1 and CDR2 sequences are SGHKS and YYEKEE (reference sequence). The CDR3 has 14 amino acids. The CDR3 spells CASSGGTGWNEQFF. The CDR3 nucleotides read TGTGCCAGCAGCGGAGGGACAGGTTGGAATGAGCAGTTCTTC. Full variable domain (remainder filled in from reference TRBV5-5 and TRBJ2-1): DAGVTQSPTHLIKTRGQQVTLRCSPISGHKSVSWYQQVLGQGPQFIFQYYEKEERGRGNFPDRFSARQFPNYSSELNVNALLLGDSALYLCASSGGTGWNEQFFGPGTRLTVL.